These 32 T cell receptor beta chains were all obtained from the same sample, sequenced in a study of blood T cell repertoires in COVID-19. Measured with immunoSEQ multiplex PCR; TCRdb has only the in-frame clones, and not every one. The sample carries approximately 180,000 clones, roughly 85% recorded once. The sample taken for sequencing was peripheral blood. The receptors here all came from a human donor with active or convalescent COVID-19. The donor label of this sample is uncertain.

The DNA for the CDR3 is TGTGCCGAAGGAGGGAGGGATAATGAAAAACTGTTTTTT. This translates into CAEGGRDNEKLFF. The chain joins TRBV28 to TRBJ1-4; D is unresolved. The CDR3 is 13 residues long. V lost 11 bases and J lost 4, with 14 bases in between. CDR1 MDHEN and CDR2 SYDVKM come from the germline V gene.

The J gene is TRBJ2-1, the V gene TRBV4-1; 8 bases agree with TRBD1. This CDR3 spans 13 amino acids. Germline assignment: CDR1 MGHRA and CDR2 YSYEKL. Trimming cost V 3 bases and J 9 bases; bases outside gene matches: 4. In nucleotides, the CDR3 is TGCGCCAGCAGCCATGGACAGGGAGGTGAGCAGTTCTTC. Its translation is CASSHGQGGEQFF.

The chain combines TRBV7-9 with TRBJ2-3, with no clear D. CDR3 size: 12 residues. The germline gives CDR1 SEHNR, CDR2 FQNEAQ (reference sequence). Between the trimmed V and J ends, which lost 3 bases and 5 bases, there was a span of 6 bases. CDR3 sequence (DNA): TGTGCCAGCAGCTTGTTTCAAGATACGCAGTATTTT. Protein product: CASSLFQDTQYF. The complete variable domain, with remaining parts taken from reference TRBV7-9 and TRBJ2-3, reads DTGVSQNPRHKITKRGQNVTFRCDPISEHNRLYWYRQTLGQGPEFLTYFQNEAQLEKSRLLSDRFSAERPKGSFSTLEIQRTEQGDSAMYLCASSLFQDTQYFGPGTRLTVL.

J is TRBJ2-7 and V is TRBV11-2; TRBD2 aligns across 14 bases. The J segment lost 0 bases and the V segment lost 3 bases, leaving 4 bases of the junction unmatched. The germline gives CDR1 SGHAT, CDR2 FQNNGV. This CDR3 contains 17 residues. The CDR3 region is CASSFSGTSGSSYEQYF. The DNA of the CDR3 is TGTGCCAGCAGCTTTTCCGGGACTAGCGGGAGCTCCTACGAGCAGTACTTC.

The chain joins TRBV5-1 to TRBJ1-4, with a possible D match to TRBD1 (6 bases). The germline V and J ends were trimmed by 2 bases and 3 bases, with 11 bases remaining between them. The CDR3 sequence is 15 residues long. From germline, CDR1 is SGHRS and CDR2 YFSETQ. The CDR3 region has the DNA TGCGCCAGCAGCTTACAGGGCCAGGCTAATGAAAAACTGTTTTTT. Amino acids: CASSLQGQANEKLFF.

CDR3 sequence: CASSKCTRARDEQFF. The DNA of the CDR3 is TGTGCCAGCAGCAAATGTACCAGGGCAAGGGATGAGCAGTTCTTC. This chain links TRBV21-1 with TRBJ2-1; the table assigns TRBD1, which was not confirmed against the DNA. TRBV21-1 constitutes a pseudogene. This CDR3 has 15 residues.

CDR3 sequence (DNA): TGTGCTAGTGGGGCCGGGACAGGCAGCTCCTACGAGCAGTACTTC. Translating gives CASGAGTGSSYEQYF. The chain uses TRBV12-5 and TRBJ2-7; TRBD1 aligns across 8 bases. There are 15 residues in the CDR3. The V gene's germline CDR1 is LGHNT and CDR2 FRNRAP. The ends lost 6 bases at V and 0 bases at J; junction bases unmatched: 7.

The V and J genes are TRBV29-1 and TRBJ2-7; D possibly corresponds to TRBD1 (5 bases). Trimming left V 6 bases short and J 0 bases short, with 15 bases between. The CDR3 extends over 14 amino acids. In germline, CDR1 is SQVTM, CDR2 ANQGSEA. This CDR3 reads CSVRTQQSSYEQYF. The CDR3 nucleotides are TGCAGCGTCCGGACACAACAATCCTCCTACGAGCAGTACTTC.

The chain recombines TRBV7-8 with TRBJ2-7; TRBD1 aligns across 8 bases. The V gene end was trimmed by 5 bases and the J gene end by 4 bases; junction bases not matched to a gene: 10. In germline, CDR1 is SGHVS, CDR2 FQNEAQ. This CDR3 contains 15 residues. The CDR3 reads CASSAGQGGLYEQYF. The CDR3 region has the DNA TGTGCCAGCAGCGCCGGACAGGGAGGTTTATACGAGCAGTACTTC.

V is TRBV4-2 and J is TRBJ2-3, with 7 nucleotides matching TRBD2. CDR3 length: 15 amino acids. Trimming removed 4 bases from V and 2 bases from J; junction bases left unmatched: 6. Germline V gene data show CDR1 as LGHNA and CDR2 as YNFKEQ. For the CDR3, the DNA is TGTGCCAGCAGCCCTAGGGAGGGCCCCACAGATACGCAGTATTTT. This sequence encodes CASSPREGPTDTQYF.

V usage is TRBV9 and J usage is TRBJ1-6; D gene uncertain. V shed 3 bases and J shed 5 bases, with 12 bases lying between them. This CDR3 is 15 amino acids long. Germline CDR1 and CDR2: SGDLS and YYNGEE. The chain's CDR3 is CASSAQAADNSPLHF. The CDR3 coding sequence is TGTGCCAGCAGCGCCCAAGCCGCGGATAATTCACCCCTCCACTTT.

V gene TRBV11-3 combines with J gene TRBJ2-7; D is perhaps TRBD2 (6 bases). Germline loops: CDR1 SGHNT, CDR2 YENEEA. The V gene lost 4 bases and the J gene lost 3 bases, with 16 bases spanning the gap. There are 15 residues in the CDR3. The CDR3 loop reads CASSSRGGRYYEQYF. CDR3 nucleotides: TGTGCCAGCAGCTCCCGAGGAGGGCGGTACTACGAGCAGTACTTC.

V gene TRBV5-6 combines with J gene TRBJ1-3; D perhaps matches TRBD1 (5 bases). Germline assignment: CDR1 SGHDT and CDR2 YYEEEE. V dropped 2 bases and J dropped 0 bases, with 12 bases sitting between them. The length of the CDR3 is 16 residues. CDR3 DNA: TGTGCCAGCAGCTTAAGGGGATGGAGCTCTGGAAACACCATATATTTT. It encodes CASSLRGWSSGNTIYF.

Only a few counts were recorded for this clone. The rearrangement uses TRBV4-2 and TRBJ2-4; maybe TRBD2 (7 bases). CDR1 is LGHNA and CDR2 is YNFKEQ in the germline V gene. Trimming stripped 0 bases from V and 5 bases from J, with 23 bases between. This CDR3 region has 19 residues. The CDR3 DNA follows: TGTGCCAGCAGCCAAGATCTGGGGGGGGCCTTTCCCTCGGAAAACATTCAGTACTTC. This codes for CASSQDLGGAFPSENIQYF.

CDR3 DNA: TGCGCCACTCTCCTCCTACTAGGCGGGAGGGCGGAAGAGCAGTACTTC. Translated, it gives CATLLLLGGRAEEQYF. This chain uses TRBV10-2 with TRBJ2-7; 9 bases are a match to TRBD2. Germline lookup yields CDR1 WSHSY and CDR2 SAAADI. CDR3 length: 16 residues. The J segment lost 7 bases and the V segment lost 10 bases, leaving 20 bases of the junction unmatched.

The chain combines TRBV7-9 with TRBJ2-7; D is unresolved. Germline CDR1 and CDR2: SEHNR and FQNEAQ (reference sequence). The CDR3 consists of 14 residues. V dropped 8 bases and J dropped 6 bases, with 20 bases sitting between them. In DNA form, the CDR3 reads TGTGCCAGCGGCCATACTACCGACCGCCGCGAGCAGTACTTC. Encoded protein: CASGHTTDRREQYF.

The chain combines TRBV19 with TRBJ2-7; possibly TRBD2 for D (6 bases). V lost 5 bases and J 6 bases, leaving 17 bases between the germline ends. This CDR3 has 14 residues. Per germline, CDR1 LNHDA and CDR2 SQIVND (reference sequence). The CDR3 DNA is TGTGCCAGTAGTTCCCTCGGAGGGAAAAGCGAGCAGTACTTC. Encoded protein: CASSSLGGKSEQYF.

V gene TRBV28 combines with J gene TRBJ1-5; 7 bases fit TRBD1. CDR1 is MDHEN, CDR2 SYDVKM, per germline. The V gene end was trimmed by 7 bases and the J gene end by 2 bases; junction bases not matched to a gene: 5. The CDR3 has 14 residues. The CDR3 DNA reads as TGTGCCAGCACCGACAGGGCCGGCAATCAGCCCCAGCATTTT. Translating gives CASTDRAGNQPQHF.

This clone was found a few times. This chain connects TRBV7-6 to TRBJ1-6; 7 nucleotides align to TRBD1. The trim removed 4 bases at V and 9 bases at J, leaving 12 bases unmatched. Germline-derived CDR1 and CDR2 are SGHVS and FNYEAQ. This CDR3 spans 16 amino acids. The CDR3 bases are TGTGCCAGCAGCTCGATGCCGGGACAGCTCCCTTCACCCCTCCACTTT. Protein sequence: CASSSMPGQLPSPLHF.

The chain recombines TRBV3-1 (or the pseudogene TRBV3-2) with TRBJ2-1, with D maybe TRBD2 (6 bases). The CDR3 covers 13 residues. Per the germline V gene, CDR1 is LGHDT and CDR2 is YNNKEL (reference sequence). Trimming removed 0 bases from V and 12 bases from J, with 12 bases in between. The CDR3 protein is CASSQEGSGRQFF. For the CDR3, the DNA is TGTGCCAGCAGCCAAGAGGGAAGCGGGCGGCAGTTCTTC.

CDR3 residues: CASSLESEVTEAFF. The DNA for the CDR3 is TGCGCCAGCAGCTTGGAGTCGGAGGTGACTGAAGCTTTCTTT. The V call is TRBV5-1, the J call TRBJ1-1; D call uncertain. The CDR3 extends over 14 amino acids. CDR1 is SGHRS and CDR2 is YFSETQ in the germline V gene. Trimming took off 0 bases at V and 5 bases at J, with 11 bases between the two ends.

This clone was observed many times. The chain combines TRBV3-1 (or the pseudogene TRBV3-2) with TRBJ2-2; 8 bases agree with TRBD1. Germline V CDR1 and CDR2: LGHDT, YNNKEL (reference sequence). Losses at the gene ends were 0 bases for V and 4 bases for J; bases not matched to a gene: 4. The CDR3 is 16 residues long. The CDR3, as DNA: TGTGCCAGCAGCCAAGAGGGCAGGGGGCGCACCGGGGAGCTGTTTTTT. Residues: CASSQEGRGRTGELFF.

This chain joins TRBV24-1 and TRBJ2-1; 8 nucleotides line up with TRBD2. The CDR3 loop spans 16 amino acids. J lost 7 bases, V lost 10 bases, and 17 bases had no gene match. Germline loops: CDR1 KGHDR, CDR2 SFDVKD. Here the CDR3 DNA reads TGTGCCACATCAGTGGTCGGGGGACTAGTGGGAAATGAGCAGTTCTTC. Its translation is CATSVVGGLVGNEQFF.

The V call is TRBV4-3, the J call TRBJ2-1, with 8 nucleotides matching TRBD2. The length of the CDR3 is 15 residues. Losses at the gene ends were 0 bases for V and 8 bases for J; bases not matched to a gene: 6. The germline gives CDR1 LGHNA, CDR2 YSLEER. This CDR3 is CASSQETSVIDEQFF. CDR3 DNA: TGCGCCAGCAGCCAAGAGACTAGCGTCATCGATGAGCAGTTCTTC.

The J gene is TRBJ1-2, the V gene TRBV6-5; TRBD1 agrees at 12 bases. The CDR3 is 14 amino acids. The J segment lost 4 bases and the V segment lost 5 bases, leaving 2 bases of the junction unmatched. In germline, CDR1 is MNHEY, CDR2 SVGAGI. CDR3 region: CASSMGQGAYGYTF. The CDR3 bases are TGTGCCAGCAGTATGGGACAGGGGGCCTATGGCTACACCTTC.

The chain couples TRBV27 to TRBJ1-1; no definite D call. Germline assignment: CDR1 MNHEY and CDR2 SMNVEV (reference sequence). This CDR3 is built from 13 residues. Between the trimmed V and J ends, which lost 2 bases and 3 bases, there was a span of 7 bases. This CDR3 reads CASSLLTHTEAFF. The CDR3 DNA reads TGTGCCAGCAGTTTACTGACACACACTGAAGCTTTCTTT.

The genes are TRBV5-1 and TRBJ2-1, with D tentatively TRBD2 (6 bases). This CDR3 contains 14 residues. Trimming stripped 0 bases from V and 12 bases from J, with 16 bases between. Germline values: CDR1 SGHRS, CDR2 YFSETQ. The DNA of the CDR3 is TGCGCCAGCAGCTTGGGGGAGGTCGGGGGACCGCAGTTCTTC. Its protein product is CASSLGEVGGPQFF.

The J gene is TRBJ1-5, the V gene TRBV28; D remains unclear. The CDR3 is 14 amino acids. CDR1 MDHEN and CDR2 SYDVKM come from the germline V gene. V was pared by 7 bases and J by 0 bases, with 10 bases between. The chain's CDR3 is CASTNYYSNQPQHF. The CDR3 nucleotides read TGTGCCAGCACAAATTACTATAGCAATCAGCCCCAGCATTTT.

The V and J genes are TRBV19 and TRBJ1-2; D call uncertain. Germline values: CDR1 LNHDA, CDR2 SQIVND (reference sequence). Trimming left V 7 bases short and J 8 bases short, with 14 bases between. The CDR3 has 12 residues. The CDR3 loop reads CASTGIWRGYTF. The CDR3 nucleotides read TGTGCCAGTACAGGTATATGGCGCGGCTACACCTTC.

The chain couples TRBV9 to TRBJ1-6, with D maybe TRBD1 (5 bases). Germline values: CDR1 SGDLS, CDR2 YYNGEE. Trimming removed 4 bases at V and 7 bases at J, with 12 bases between. The CDR3 is 14 amino acids. CDR3 amino acids: CASSPGQQNSPLHF. CDR3 in DNA: TGTGCCAGCAGCCCCGGACAACAGAATTCACCCCTCCACTTT.

This chain uses TRBV6-5 with TRBJ2-3; 7 bases align to TRBD1. V was clipped by 8 bases and J by 0 bases; unmatched bases: 5. Germline lookup yields CDR1 MNHEY and CDR2 SVGAGI. The CDR3 totals 14 residues. The CDR3 loop is CASSGQPSTDTQYF. For the CDR3, the DNA is TGTGCCAGCTCGGGACAGCCTAGCACAGATACGCAGTATTTT.

This sequence joins TRBV6-2 or TRBV6-3 and TRBJ2-5; 8 bases match TRBD1. Germline CDR1 and CDR2: MNHEY and SVGEGT. The J segment lost 7 bases and the V segment lost 5 bases, leaving 9 bases of the junction unmatched. The CDR3 extends over 14 amino acids. CDR3 in DNA: TGTGCCAGCAGTACGGACAGGGCCAGAGGGACCCAGTACTTC. Its protein product is CASSTDRARGTQYF.